Listed below are T cell receptor beta chains from one sample, sequenced in a study of T cells in tuberculosis. Sequenced by immunoSEQ multiplex PCR; TCRdb stores in-frame clones only, minus some. The sample shows more than 70,000 clones, roughly 90% of them seen only once. The specimen sequenced was CD1b-GMM tetramer-negative cells sorted from PBMCs. These receptors originate from an adult woman with latent tuberculosis. Each CDR3 is given with its conserved first and last residue. A D gene is named only where the DNA matches it firmly. Rows may omit the clone size; those that give it use once, few, many or a size class.

abundance: .
j_gene: TRBJ1-1
v_gene: TRBV7-8
d_gene: .
CDR3aa: CASSLGTLRDTEAFF
CDR3nt: TGTGCCAGCAGCTTAGGAACCTTGAGGGACACTGAAGCTTTCTTT

abundance: .
j_gene: TRBJ1-1
v_gene: TRBV7-6
d_gene: .
CDR3aa: CASSFGGGTEAFF
CDR3nt: TGTGCCAGCAGCTTTGGGGGCGGGACTGAAGCTTTCTTT

abundance: .
j_gene: TRBJ1-6
v_gene: TRBV30
d_gene: TRBD1
CDR3aa: CALYGGQLGGNSPLHF
CDR3nt: TGTGCCCTCTACGGGGGACAGCTTGGAGGTAATTCACCCCTCCACTTT

abundance: .
j_gene: TRBJ2-3
v_gene: TRBV2
d_gene: .
CDR3aa: CASSEGGPPDTQYF
CDR3nt: TGTGCCAGCAGTGAGGGGGGGCCCCCAGATACGCAGTATTTT

abundance: .
j_gene: TRBJ2-2
v_gene: TRBV7-2
d_gene: .
CDR3aa: CASSLGPGRGAINTGELFF
CDR3nt: TGTGCCAGCAGCTTAGGTCCTGGCAGGGGGGCTATCAACACCGGGGAGCTGTTTTTT

abundance: .
j_gene: TRBJ1-4
v_gene: TRBV5-1
d_gene: .
CDR3aa: CASSLLQGGPATNEKLFF
CDR3nt: TGCGCCAGCAGCTTACTACAAGGAGGGCCCGCAACTAATGAAAAACTGTTTTTT

abundance: .
j_gene: TRBJ1-2
v_gene: TRBV5-1
d_gene: .
CDR3aa: CASSPAAGGDGYTF
CDR3nt: TGCGCCAGCAGTCCTGCGGCGGGAGGAGATGGCTACACCTTC

abundance: .
j_gene: TRBJ1-2
v_gene: TRBV27
d_gene: TRBD1
CDR3aa: CASSPNRGGYGYTF
CDR3nt: TGTGCCAGCAGTCCCAACAGGGGTGGGTATGGCTACACCTTC

abundance: .
j_gene: TRBJ2-7
v_gene: TRBV6-1
d_gene: .
CDR3aa: CASSGPEASYEQYF
CDR3nt: TGTGCCAGCAGCGGGCCGGAGGCCTCCTACGAGCAGTACTTC

abundance: .
j_gene: TRBJ2-3
v_gene: TRBV27
d_gene: .
CDR3aa: CASSFGGGRGADTQYF
CDR3nt: TGTGCCAGCAGTTTTGGGGGGGGCCGTGGGGCAGATACGCAGTATTTT

abundance: .
j_gene: TRBJ1-6
v_gene: TRBV7-9
d_gene: .
CDR3aa: CASSFPDSPLHF
CDR3nt: TGTGCCAGCAGCTTCCCGGATTCACCCCTCCACTTT

abundance: .
j_gene: TRBJ2-7
v_gene: TRBV25-1
d_gene: .
CDR3aa: CASSESQGHDHEQYF
CDR3nt: TGTGCCAGCAGTGAATCTCAAGGACACGATCACGAGCAGTACTTC

abundance: .
j_gene: TRBJ2-7
v_gene: TRBV27
d_gene: .
CDR3aa: CASSPFLGGAGNEQYF
CDR3nt: TGTGCCAGCAGTCCCTTTTTAGGGGGGGCAGGGAACGAGCAGTACTTC

abundance: .
j_gene: TRBJ1-1
v_gene: TRBV7-2
d_gene: .
CDR3aa: CASSLEQNTEAFF
CDR3nt: TGTGCCAGCAGCTTAGAACAGAACACTGAAGCTTTCTTT

abundance: .
j_gene: TRBJ2-1
v_gene: TRBV7-2
d_gene: TRBD2
CDR3aa: CASRLGTSIYNEQFF
CDR3nt: TGTGCCAGCAGACTAGGGACTAGCATATACAATGAGCAGTTCTTC

abundance: few
j_gene: TRBJ2-7
v_gene: TRBV2
d_gene: .
CDR3aa: CASSERGIPYEQYF
CDR3nt: TGTGCCAGCAGTGAGAGAGGAATCCCCTACGAGCAGTACTTC

abundance: .
j_gene: TRBJ2-2
v_gene: TRBV5-1
d_gene: TRBD2
CDR3aa: CASSFQLAGASGTGELFF
CDR3nt: TGCGCCAGCAGCTTCCAACTAGCGGGGGCTTCGGGCACCGGGGAGCTGTTTTTT

abundance: .
j_gene: TRBJ1-2
v_gene: TRBV13
d_gene: .
CDR3aa: CASSLGRFYGYTF
CDR3nt: TGTGCCAGCAGCTTAGGACGGTTCTATGGCTACACCTTC

abundance: .
j_gene: TRBJ1-2
v_gene: TRBV7-2
d_gene: TRBD1
CDR3aa: CASSLARGQSVHYGYTF
CDR3nt: TGTGCCAGCAGCTTAGCGAGGGGACAGTCCGTACACTATGGCTACACCTTC

abundance: .
j_gene: TRBJ2-5
v_gene: TRBV6-5
d_gene: TRBD1
CDR3aa: CASSYLRTGGGETQYF
CDR3nt: TGTGCCAGCAGTTACTTGCGCACAGGGGGAGGAGAGACCCAGTACTTC

abundance: .
j_gene: TRBJ2-2
v_gene: TRBV5-1
d_gene: TRBD1
CDR3aa: CASCSGTGAGELFF
CDR3nt: TGCGCCAGCTGCTCCGGGACAGGGGCCGGGGAGCTGTTTTTT

abundance: .
j_gene: TRBJ2-3
v_gene: TRBV5-8
d_gene: .
CDR3aa: CASSLLGQWSTDTQYF
CDR3nt: TGTGCCAGCAGCTTGCTGGGACAATGGTCCACAGATACGCAGTATTTT